The clone carrying this TCR beta chain has only a few counts. The data stem from a study of T cells after yellow fever vaccination. Using its own MiXCR run on the 5' RACE reads, TCRdb lists one record per CDR3 protein. Here the sample spans fewer than 450,000 distinct CDR3 sequences, less than 9.5% being singletons. CDR3 length: 14 amino acids. With 5 bases clipped from V and 4 bases from J, the junction kept 4 bases outside the gene matches. Germline V gives CDR1 SGHTA, CDR2 FQGNSA. The clonotype comes from a man aged 18 to 30 who received the YFV17D yellow fever vaccine. The rearrangement uses TRBV7-2 and TRBJ1-1; TRBD1 agrees at 10 bases. Material: PBMCs, obtained around 45 days after the first yellow fever vaccination. CDR3 nucleotides: TGTGCCAGCAGCCGCGGGACAGGGGTCACTGAAGCTTTCTTT. Its translation: CASSRGTGVTEAFF.